This T cell receptor beta chain was sequenced in a study of T cells in women clearing cervical HPV infection. As for this clone: The read finishes 3 residues shy of the CDR3 end, and the germline J gene is used to complete it.

CDR1 LNHDA and CDR2 SQIVND come from the germline V gene (reference sequence). This CDR3 is built from 13 residues. V lost 3 bases to trimming and J lost 2 bases, with 7 bases between them. The assay was immunoSEQ multiplex PCR, and TCRdb's table has in-frame clones only and misses some. This table holds roughly 30,000 clones. This TCR was sampled from a woman between 18 and 69 years old with a cervical HPV16 infection that either progressed to CIN3+ or cleared (not recorded which). The specimen was blood buffy coat. The chain recombines TRBV19 with TRBJ1-1; no reliable D call. Partial CDR3 DNA: TGTGCCAGTAGTATGGCGGCTAACACTGAA. This gives the protein CASSMAANTE. The complete CDR3 protein is CASSMAANTEAFF.